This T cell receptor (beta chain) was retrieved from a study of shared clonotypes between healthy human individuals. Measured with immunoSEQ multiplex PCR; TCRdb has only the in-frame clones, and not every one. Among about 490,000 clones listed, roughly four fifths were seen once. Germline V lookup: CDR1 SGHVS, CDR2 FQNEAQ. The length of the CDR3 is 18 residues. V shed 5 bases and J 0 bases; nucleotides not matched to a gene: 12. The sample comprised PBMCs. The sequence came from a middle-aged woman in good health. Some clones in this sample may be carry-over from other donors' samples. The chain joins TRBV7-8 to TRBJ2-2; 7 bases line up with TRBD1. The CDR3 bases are TGTGCCAGCAGCATGCGACGGCGGACAGGAGCGAACACCGGGGAGCTGTTTTTT. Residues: CASSMRRRTGANTGELFF.